A selection of T cell receptor beta chains follows, all from one sample in a study of T cell responses to AZD1222 COVID-19 vaccine. Libraries were prepared by immunoSEQ multiplex PCR; TCRdb keeps only in-frame clonotypes and omits some of them. The table records more than 100,000 clones, 87% of them present only once. The sequencing here drew on peripheral blood, taken on day 0 of AZD1222 vaccination. The receptors shown here come from an adult in good health. Each CDR3 is given with its conserved first and last residue. The D gene is left open where the match is weak. The listing skips clone size in some rows; elsewhere it reads once, few, many or a size class.

>TRBD1|.|TRBV28|TRBJ1-3
CASSAGTAPRNTIYF
TGTGCCAGCAGCGCCGGGACAGCTCCTAGAAACACCATATATTTT
>TRBD1|.|TRBV5-4|TRBJ1-4
CASSTGQGNEKLFF
TGTGCCAGCAGCACGGGACAGGGTAATGAAAAACTGTTTTTT
>.|few|TRBV19|TRBJ2-7
CASSIKGFYEQYF
TGTGCCAGTAGTATAAAAGGATTCTACGAGCAGTACTTC
>TRBD1|.|TRBV29-1|TRBJ2-4
CSAAWTGENIQYF
TGCAGCGCCGCATGGACAGGAGAAAACATTCAGTACTTC
>TRBD1|.|TRBV9|TRBJ1-5
CASSVEGAGQPQHF
TGTGCCAGCAGCGTTGAGGGGGCTGGGCAGCCCCAGCATTTT
>.|.|TRBV2|TRBJ1-2
CASSALAVRPSYGYTF
TGTGCCAGCAGTGCTTTAGCGGTCAGGCCAAGCTATGGCTACACCTTC
>.|once|TRBV12-3/TRBV12-4|TRBJ2-4
CATSQPPRTIQYF
TGTGCCACCTCCCAACCCCCTCGGACCATTCAGTACTTC
>TRBD1|.|TRBV7-9|TRBJ2-6
CASSPRTGASGANVLTF
TGTGCCAGCAGCCCCCGGACAGGGGCATCAGGGGCCAACGTCCTGACTTTC
>.|once|TRBV15|TRBJ1-4
CATSREGGSEKLFF
TGTGCCACCAGCAGAGAAGGGGGGAGCGAAAAACTGTTTTTT
>TRBD1|.|TRBV18|TRBJ1-2
CASSTGQGAGGYTF
TGTGCCAGCTCAACAGGACAGGGGGCGGGAGGCTACACCTTC